This entry is about one T cell receptor (beta chain). The antigen is not known. The CDR3 is 15 residues long. The J segment lost 4 bases and the V segment lost 0 bases, leaving 3 bases of the junction unmatched. CDR1 MNHEY and CDR2 SVGAGI come from the germline V gene. This entry is derived from a study of cytomegalovirus exposure and HLA in healthy donors. Study results and limitations: Through in vitro validation, a few CMV-associated chains were shown to be specific for CMV antigens.

Measured with immunoSEQ multiplex PCR; TCRdb has only the in-frame clones, and not every one. The sample contains 190,000 or so clones, about 80% of which appear only once. The source material was PBMCs. The sequence derives from a woman younger than 35 in good health and CMV-seropositive. The chain links TRBV6-5 to TRBJ1-1; 9 bases line up with TRBD1. CDR3 region: CASSYSGTGTTEAFF. The CDR3 region has the DNA TGTGCCAGCAGTTACTCCGGGACAGGGACCACTGAAGCTTTCTTT.